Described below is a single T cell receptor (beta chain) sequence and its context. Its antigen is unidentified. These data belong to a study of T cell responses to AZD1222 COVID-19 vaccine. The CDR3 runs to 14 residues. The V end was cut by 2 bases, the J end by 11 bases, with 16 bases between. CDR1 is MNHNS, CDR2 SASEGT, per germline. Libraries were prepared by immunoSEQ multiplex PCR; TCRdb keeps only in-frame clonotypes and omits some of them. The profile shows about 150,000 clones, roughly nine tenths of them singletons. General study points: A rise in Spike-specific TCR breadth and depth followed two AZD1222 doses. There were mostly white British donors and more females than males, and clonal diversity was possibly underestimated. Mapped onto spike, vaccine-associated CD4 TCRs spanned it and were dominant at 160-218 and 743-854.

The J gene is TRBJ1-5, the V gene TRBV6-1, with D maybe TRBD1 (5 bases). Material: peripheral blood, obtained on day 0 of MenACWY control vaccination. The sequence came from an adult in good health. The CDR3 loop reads CASSEQGSTKTQHF. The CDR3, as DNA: TGTGCCAGCAGTGAACAGGGCAGTACCAAGACCCAGCATTTT.